These T cell receptor beta chains were read from a single sample in a study of T cells in Graves' hyperthyroidism and ophthalmopathy. TCRdb analysed the multiplex PCR reads with MiXCR anew, one entry per CDR3 protein. This table holds about 350,000 distinct CDR3 sequences, around 13% found once. The sample consisted of blood. The receptors were gathered from a woman in her 30s with Graves' hyperthyroidism. Both conserved end residues are part of each CDR3. D genes are given only for firm matches. Clone size is stated in some rows and not others, as once, few, many or a class when expanded.

d_call,v_call,j_call,clone_size,cdr3_aa
TRBD2,TRBV11-2,TRBJ2-1,many,CASSPGLAGLGGYNEQFF
NA,TRBV3-1,TRBJ1-2,few,CASSQSRLGGYTF
TRBD1,TRBV5-6,TRBJ2-7,many,CASNPTGRTYEQYF
NA,TRBV6-5,TRBJ1-2,few,CASSYSPPQGSGYTF
NA,TRBV12-3/TRBV12-4,TRBJ1-2,many,CAGANSVFYGYTF
TRBD1,TRBV5-6,TRBJ2-1,NA,CASSSFDRGHGEQFF
NA,TRBV11-2,TRBJ2-2,many,CASRLPGVNTGELFF
TRBD1,TRBV24-1,TRBJ1-1,many,CATSDLQGEAFF
NA,TRBV9,TRBJ2-3,NA,CASSGHLRAPDTQYF
NA,TRBV6-5,TRBJ2-7,few,CASSYPGSVYEQYF
NA,TRBV7-9,TRBJ1-4,many,CASRAGTVNEKLFF
NA,TRBV7-9,TRBJ2-7,many,CASTETGLSYEQYF
TRBD2,TRBV27,TRBJ2-1,NA,CASSPGPEPGLAGVYEQFF
NA,TRBV28,TRBJ2-2,many,CASSPQGWDGELFF
NA,TRBV27,TRBJ1-6,many,CASSLFFGMTPLHF
NA,TRBV7-9,TRBJ1-5,NA,CASSLASSGPGEPQHF
NA,TRBV4-1,TRBJ2-7,NA,CASSQDWQVTYEQYF
NA,TRBV4-2,TRBJ1-2,NA,CASSQERGGVDYGYTF
NA,TRBV24-1,TRBJ1-5,many,CATSVVRGADHQPQHF
TRBD1,TRBV10-2,TRBJ2-3,many,CATGPGQGPTDTQYF
NA,TRBV28,TRBJ1-5,many,CASSFGAGSQPQHF
NA,TRBV30,TRBJ2-1,NA,CAWRDGSSYNEQFF
TRBD2,TRBV15,TRBJ2-7,many,CATSRETTSGPYEQYF
TRBD2,TRBV6-5,TRBJ2-2,few,CASSSGGGKGLFF
NA,TRBV25-1,TRBJ2-2,few,CASSEPGAEHTGELFF
NA,TRBV6-1,TRBJ1-6,NA,CATRRLTAYNSPLHF
TRBD1,TRBV20-1,TRBJ2-7,NA,CSAETGESDEQYF
TRBD2,TRBV11-3,TRBJ2-1,few,CASSVGTNREQFF
NA,TRBV14,TRBJ2-6,NA,CASSSPPIFSGANVLTF
TRBD1,TRBV20-1,TRBJ2-5,NA,CSARGAGGFQETQYF
NA,TRBV7-2,TRBJ2-6,few,CALQRSGANVLTF
TRBD2,TRBV6-1,TRBJ2-1,NA,CASSRRLAGDDEQFF
NA,TRBV20-1,TRBJ1-5,NA,CSALSGRVNQPQHF
TRBD2,TRBV20-1,TRBJ2-1,NA,CSAQGLSLGEQFF
NA,TRBV4-2,TRBJ2-7,few,CASSQVDIRYEQYF
NA,TRBV11-2,TRBJ2-7,many,CASSLVRSVYEQYF
NA,TRBV28,TRBJ1-6,many,CASSFQGPTGYNSPLHF
TRBD1,TRBV20-1,TRBJ1-2,NA,CSARDDRAEANYGYTF
NA,TRBV2,TRBJ2-1,NA,CASSGEQASYNEQFF
NA,TRBV29-1,TRBJ2-3,NA,CSVVSRQDPSTQYF
NA,TRBV16,TRBJ1-2,NA,CASSQSSSGVRRIYGYTF
TRBD1,TRBV20-1,TRBJ2-3,NA,CSACRQGPDTQYF
NA,TRBV5-4,TRBJ1-2,NA,CASSLMRGGNGYTF
NA,TRBV9,TRBJ2-6,many,CASSVARCSGANVLTF
TRBD2,TRBV5-5,TRBJ2-3,NA,CASTLLAGEGTDTQYF
NA,TRBV7-2,TRBJ1-1,many,CASSVTGKGTEAFF
NA,TRBV6-1,TRBJ2-3,many,CASSEGADGLAQYF
NA,TRBV11-3,TRBJ2-7,NA,CASSHLRGRKPTYEQYF
TRBD2,TRBV5-1,TRBJ2-2,many,CASSLALAGTGELFF
NA,TRBV4-1,TRBJ2-5,NA,CASSQEEGDGTGETQYF
TRBD1,TRBV5-5,TRBJ2-7,NA,CASSSQGKHYVQYF
TRBD2,TRBV20-1,TRBJ2-1,once,CSALSGLAVNEQFF
TRBD2,TRBV20-1,TRBJ2-7,many,CSATASGRTYEQYF